Listed below are T cell receptor beta chains from one sample, sequenced in a study of shared clonotypes between healthy human individuals. The table came from immunoSEQ multiplex PCR; TCRdb's copy has only in-frame clones and leaves some out. This table holds fewer than 850,000 clones, about 90% found once. Material for sequencing was memory CD8+ T cells from PBMCs. The receptors originated from a man in his late teens or twenties in good health. Some clones in this sample may be carry-over from other donors' samples. CDR3s include the opening cysteine and the closing phenylalanine or tryptophan. A D gene is named only where the DNA matches it firmly. Clone size, where shown, is once, few, many, or a class for clones that have expanded.

>TRBJ2-3|-|-|TRBV2
TGTGCCAGCAGTGAAGGGCGGGACACAGATACGCAGTATTTT
CASSEGRDTDTQYF
>TRBJ1-1|-|-|TRBV9
TGTGCCAGCAGCCCCCATTGGGGGACTAAAATTGACACTGAAGCTTTCTTT
CASSPHWGTKIDTEAFF
>TRBJ2-2|-|TRBD1|TRBV27
TGTGCCAGCAGTCCCCGGACAGGCACCGGGGAGCTGTTTTTT
CASSPRTGTGELFF
>TRBJ1-1|-|-|TRBV6-6
TGTGCCAGCAGTTCCCTCGGGGGATTCCCTGAAGCTTTCTTT
CASSSLGGFPEAFF
>TRBJ2-4|-|-|TRBV7-9
TGTGCCAGCAGCAACTCGGCTAGCCGTGCCAAAAACATTCAGTACTTC
CASSNSASRAKNIQYF
>TRBJ2-6|-|-|TRBV7-2
TGTGCCAGCAGCTTTACAGGTTCCCTCCTTCCTGGGGCCAACGTCCTGACTTTC
CASSFTGSLLPGANVLTF
>TRBJ2-7|-|-|TRBV27
TGTGCCAGCAGTCATGGCCTCTCCTACGAGCAGTACTTC
CASSHGLSYEQYF
>TRBJ1-5|-|-|TRBV6-5
TGTGCCAGCAGTCTCAGGTGGAGTCGGGATCAGCCCCAGCATTTT
CASSLRWSRDQPQHF
>TRBJ1-1|-|-|TRBV6-5
TGTGCCAGCAGTTACTCGAGGGGTGAAAGCACTGAAGCTTTCTTT
CASSYSRGESTEAFF
>TRBJ2-2|-|TRBD2|TRBV30
TGTGCCTGGACCACTTCCCGGGAGCGGGAGGCGGACACCGGGGAGCTGTTTTTT
CAWTTSREREADTGELFF
>TRBJ2-1|-|-|TRBV2
TGTGCCAGCAGTGAGATGTTTTACAATGAGCAGTTCTTC
CASSEMFYNEQFF
>TRBJ2-1|few|-|TRBV19
TGTGCCAGTAGTCGGCTGGAATCGGCAAGCTCCTACAATGAGCAGTTCTTC
CASSRLESASSYNEQFF
>TRBJ1-1|once|-|TRBV4-1
TGCGCCAGCAGCCGCTCAGGGGTATGGACTGAAGCTTTCTTT
CASSRSGVWTEAFF
>TRBJ1-5|-|-|TRBV6-1
TGTGCCAGCAGTGAACCTAGGGGAACGAATCAGCCCCAGCATTTT
CASSEPRGTNQPQHF
>TRBJ2-4|-|TRBD1|TRBV7-9
TGTGCCAGCAGCCCTTCAGGGGGAGTAGCCAAAAACATTCAGTACTTC
CASSPSGGVAKNIQYF
>TRBJ2-3|-|-|TRBV11-2
TGTGCCAGCAGCTCGGGGGGCGGGCCCACAGATACGCAGTATTTT
CASSSGGGPTDTQYF
>TRBJ1-1|-|-|TRBV7-3
TGTGCCAGCAGTTTAGGGGGTGGAGAGAACACTGAAGCTTTCTTT
CASSLGGGENTEAFF
>TRBJ2-1|once|-|TRBV11-1
TGTGCCAGCAGCCCCCTAGGGGGGTCCTACAATGAGCAGTTCTTC
CASSPLGGSYNEQFF
>TRBJ1-5|-|-|TRBV4-1
TGCGCCAGCAGCCAAGTGGGGATTAGCAATCAGCCCCAGCATTTT
CASSQVGISNQPQHF
>TRBJ2-5|-|-|TRBV21-1
TGTGCCAGCAGCAAAGGAGGGACCGGGCTAGAAGAGACCCAGTACTTC
CASSKGGTGLEETQYF
>TRBJ1-4|-|TRBD1|TRBV6-6
TGTGCCAGCAGTTACCCCGGGACAGGGACCGGACTGTTTTTT
CASSYPGTGTGLFF
>TRBJ2-1|-|-|TRBV27
TGTGCCAGCAGCCCCACCACGCCCTCCTACAATGAGCAGTTCTTC
CASSPTTPSYNEQFF
>TRBJ2-6|-|TRBD1|TRBV5-4
TGTGCCAGCAGGCGAGCAGGGGGCACTGGGGCCAACGTCCTGACTTTC
CASRRAGGTGANVLTF
>TRBJ2-1|-|-|TRBV6-5
TGTGCCAGCAGTTACGGGGATGAGCAGTTCTTC
CASSYGDEQFF
>TRBJ1-3|-|TRBD1|TRBV11-3
TGTGCCAGCAGCTTTGACAGGGGAGGAAACACCATATATTTT
CASSFDRGGNTIYF
>TRBJ2-3|-|TRBD2|TRBV4-1
TGCGCCAGCAGCCCCGGGGTAGCGGGATCAACAGATACGCAGTATTTT
CASSPGVAGSTDTQYF
>TRBJ2-7|-|-|TRBV10-2
TGCGCCAGCAACGGGGGGCAGTTCTCCTACGAGCAGTACTTC
CASNGGQFSYEQYF
>TRBJ1-4|-|-|TRBV4-3
TGCGCCAGCAGCCAAGAAGAGGGAACTAATGAAAAACTGTTTTTT
CASSQEEGTNEKLFF
>TRBJ2-7|-|-|TRBV29-1
TGCAGCGTTGAGGGGGGGACACAGTCCTACGAGCAGTACTTC
CSVEGGTQSYEQYF
>TRBJ2-5|-|TRBD1|TRBV9
TGTGCCAGCAGCGTAGGTTCCAGGGGGCTCGGAGAGACCCAGTACTTC
CASSVGSRGLGETQYF
>TRBJ2-7|-|TRBD2|TRBV7-9
TGTGCCAGCAGCGACCGACTAGCGGGAAACTACGAGCAGTACTTC
CASSDRLAGNYEQYF
>TRBJ1-2|-|-|TRBV19
TGTGCCAGTAGTAATATAGGGTTGGAGGGGACTAACTATGGCTACACCTTC
CASSNIGLEGTNYGYTF
>TRBJ1-1|-|-|TRBV19
TGTGCCAGTAGTATTCGAGACACCAACACTGAAGCTTTCTTT
CASSIRDTNTEAFF
>TRBJ2-7|-|TRBD1|TRBV11-2
TGTGCCAGCAGCGGGCGGGACAGGCCATTCGAGCAGTACTTC
CASSGRDRPFEQYF
>TRBJ2-7|few|TRBD1|TRBV9
TGTGCCAGCAGCCTCGGACAGGGCGGGTACGAGCAGTACTTC
CASSLGQGGYEQYF
>TRBJ2-7|-|-|TRBV5-5
TGTGCCAGCAGCTTGTCAGGGCTCACCTACGAGCAGTACTTC
CASSLSGLTYEQYF
>TRBJ1-1|-|-|TRBV16
TGTGCCAGCAGCCAGGGCTCCATGGGTGAAGCTTTCTTT
CASSQGSMGEAFF
>TRBJ2-5|-|-|TRBV28
TGTGCCAGCAAAAAACCGTGGATCATGACCCAGTACTTC
CASKKPWIMTQYF
>TRBJ2-3|-|TRBD1|TRBV5-4
TGTGCCAGCAGCCTCGGACAGGGGAGCACAGATACGCAGTATTTT
CASSLGQGSTDTQYF
>TRBJ2-3|-|TRBD1|TRBV27
TGTGCCAGCAGTTTTGGGGGACAGAGATTATACTGGCAGTATTTT
CASSFGGQRLYWQYF
>TRBJ2-1|-|-|TRBV7-9
TGTGCCAGCAGCTTCACCGCTAGGAATGAGCAGTTCTTC
CASSFTARNEQFF
>TRBJ1-5|-|-|TRBV10-2
TGCGCCAGCAGCGACAGTTATAGCAATCAGCCCCAGCATTTT
CASSDSYSNQPQHF
>TRBJ1-5|once|TRBD1|TRBV11-2
TGTGCCAGCAGCTACCCGGGACAGCATCAGCCCCAGCATTTT
CASSYPGQHQPQHF
>TRBJ2-1|-|TRBD2|TRBV5-1
TGCGCCAGCAGCTTGTTATCGCGGGAGACATTCAATGAGCAGTTCTTC
CASSLLSRETFNEQFF
>TRBJ2-3|-|-|TRBV9
TGTGCCAGCAGCTCCCCCTACGCCCGGGAAGGGACAGATACGCAGTATTTT
CASSSPYAREGTDTQYF
>TRBJ1-1|-|TRBD1|TRBV5-1
TGCGCCAGCAGCCCGGGACAGGGCTGGGTTGAGTCTGAAGCTTTCTTT
CASSPGQGWVESEAFF
>TRBJ2-5|once|TRBD1|TRBV9
TGTGCCAGCAGCCCAGGGGGACCCCTAGAGACCCAGTACTTC
CASSPGGPLETQYF